Below are 13 T cell receptor beta chains sequenced from a single sample in a study of T cell clonality in common variable immunodeficiency. For these receptors, no antigen is known. Study conclusions and caveats: Reportedly, TCR beta sequences from common variable immunodeficiency showed fewer deletions and N-nucleotide insertions.

Only in-frame clones appear in the TCRdb table, and some are missing; sequencing was by immunoSEQ multiplex PCR. The sample shows around 24,000 clones, none of them appearing just once. The sequencing input was peripheral blood mononuclear cells. The receptor set was obtained from a human donor with common variable immunodeficiency.

This clone was counted many times. The CDR3 extends 3 residues past the end of the read, so its final part is completed from the germline J gene. The chain recombines TRBV20-1 with TRBJ1-5, with D perhaps TRBD1 (5 bases). Germline V gene lookup returns CDR1 DFQATT and CDR2 SNEGSKA (reference sequence). The CDR3 runs to 13 residues. Between the trimmed V and J ends, which lost 0 bases and 4 bases, there was a span of 7 bases. CDR3 protein: CSARDPGNQPQHF. CDR3 DNA (partial): TGCAGTGCTAGAGACCCAGGGAATCAGCCC.

This clone was detected a few times. Coverage ceases 3 residues before the CDR3 finishes, and the germline J gene fills in the end. Distinct nucleotide sequences in the sample also encode this CDR3. V and J are TRBV18 and TRBJ2-7; 12 nucleotides line up with TRBD2. The CDR3 is 16 residues long. The germline V gene encodes CDR1 KGHSH and CDR2 LQKENI. Germline trimming cut 2 bases from V and 0 bases from J; bases unmatched to any gene: 2. The part of the CDR3 DNA that was read is TGTGCCAGCTCACCAAAGACTAGCGGGAGCTCCTACGAG. Translated: CASSPKTSGSSYE. The complete CDR3 sequence is CASSPKTSGSSYEQYF.

With respect to this clone: Read sequence stops 3 residues before the CDR3 end, and the germline J gene provides the missing end. J is TRBJ2-5 and V is TRBV6-2 or TRBV6-3, with D maybe TRBD2 (5 bases). Trimming took 4 bases from V and 0 from J, leaving 9 bases between them. CDR1 and CDR2 (germline): MNHEY, SVGEGT. The CDR3 extends over 14 amino acids. Here the CDR3 reads CASSSTGYQETQYF. The CDR3 DNA, read in part, is TGTGCCAGCAGTTCCACGGGGTACCAAGAGACC.

This clone has more than one count but fewer than ten. The CDR3 end is not reached by the read, which stops 3 residues before it; the germline J gene fills it in. This chain links TRBV30 with TRBJ1-6; D possibly corresponds to TRBD1 (5 bases). The CDR3 has 14 residues. Germline-derived CDR1 and CDR2 are GTSNPN and SVGIG (reference sequence). Between the trimmed V and J ends, which lost 3 bases and 7 bases, there was a span of 13 bases. CDR3 residues: CAWRRPGKNSPLHF. The covered CDR3 bases are TGTGCCTGGAGACGGCCAGGGAAAAATTCACCC.

In this sample, this clone turned up a few times. From the germline J gene comes the end of the CDR3, since the read stops 3 residues before it. The rearrangement links TRBV6-2 or TRBV6-3 to TRBJ1-1; D is ambiguous. The germline V and J ends were trimmed by 3 bases and 3 bases, with 17 bases remaining between them. The CDR3 length is 16 residues. Germline V lookup: CDR1 MNHEY, CDR2 SVGEGT. Partial CDR3 DNA: TGTGCCAGCAGTTATGAGAAATACCGGGGAGACACTGAA. It is translated as CASSYEKYRGDTE. The entire CDR3 reads CASSYEKYRGDTEAFF.

This clone was counted many times. From the germline J gene comes the end of the CDR3, since the read stops 3 residues before it. J is TRBJ2-5 and V is TRBV5-4; a possible D gene is TRBD2 (5 bases). The V gene lost 0 bases and the J gene lost 6 bases, with 12 bases spanning the gap. CDR3 length: 14 amino acids. The germline CDR1 and CDR2 sequences are SGHNT and YYREEE (reference sequence). The DNA read from the CDR3 is TGTGCCAGCAGCTTGGGCGCCGGGGAAAAGACC. It encodes CASSLGAGEKT. The CDR3 as a whole reads CASSLGAGEKTQYF. Filled out from reference TRBV5-4 and TRBJ2-5, the complete variable domain reads ETGVTQSPTHLIKTRGQQVTLRCSSQSGHNTVSWYQQALGQGPQFIFQYYREEENGRGNFPPRFSGLQFPNYSSELNVNALELDDSALYLCASSLGAGEKTQYFGPGTRLLVL.

Ten or more counts support this clone. The read gets to within 3 residues of the CDR3 end, and the germline J gene fills in the rest. The V and J genes are TRBV10-3 and TRBJ1-1, with D uncertain. The CDR3 covers 11 residues. Looked up from germline, CDR1 is ENHRY and CDR2 is SYGVKD. The CDR3 spells CAISERMRAFF. The covered CDR3 bases are TGTGCCATCAGTGAGCGTATGCGG.

Comment on this clone: The read is 3 residues too short to cover the CDR3 end, so that end is filled in from the germline J gene. This chain uses TRBV7-9 with TRBJ2-5; D is unresolved. The CDR3 sequence is 12 residues long. Germline V gives CDR1 SEHNR, CDR2 FQNEAQ (reference sequence). With 2 bases removed from V and 6 bases from J, the gap between germline ends came to 7 bases. CDR3 in amino acids: CASSLQEQTQYF. The CDR3 DNA, read in part, is TGTGCCAGCAGCTTACAAGAGCAGACC.

The sample holds a few counts of this clone. The sequence runs out 3 residues before the end of the CDR3; the remainder is reconstructed from the germline J gene. The V and J genes are TRBV30 and TRBJ2-7; 14 bases align to TRBD2. CDR3 length: 15 residues. Unmatched junction bases numbered 6, after V lost 5 bases and J lost 3 bases. Germline values: CDR1 GTSNPN, CDR2 SVGIG (reference sequence). The CDR3 sequence is CAWAGTSGRIYEQYF. The CDR3 bases that were read are TGTGCCTGGGCCGGGACTAGCGGGAGAATCTACGAG.

Only a few counts were recorded for this clone. From the germline J gene comes the end of the CDR3, since the read stops 3 residues before it. This chain joins TRBV18 and TRBJ2-1; D is possibly TRBD1 (5 bases). V dropped 5 bases and J dropped 4 bases, with 9 bases sitting between them. The CDR3 has 13 amino acids. Germline-derived CDR1 and CDR2 are KGHSH and LQKENI. CDR3 region: CASSDDSYNEQFF. CDR3 DNA (partial): TGTGCCAGCTCAGATGACAGTTACAATGAG.

This clone appeared many times. CDR3 bases read: TGCGCCAGCAGCCAACTACAAACGCGAGGGGGCGAGCCTGAA. It encodes CASSQLQTRGGEPE. The complete CDR3 protein is CASSQLQTRGGEPEAFF. The gene calls are TRBV4-1 and TRBJ1-1, with TRBD1 matching over 7 bases. The missing CDR3 end, 3 residues past where the read stops, is filled in from the germline J gene. Germline V gene sequence: CDR1 MGHRA, CDR2 YSYEKL. V shed 2 bases and J 6 bases; nucleotides not matched to a gene: 15. The CDR3 runs to 17 residues.

This clone has just a few counts. The read gets to within 3 residues of the CDR3 end, and the germline J gene fills in the rest. This chain connects TRBV10-2 to TRBJ1-4; D unresolved. Trimming removed 8 bases from V and 3 bases from J, with 28 bases in between. CDR3 length: 19 amino acids. Germline values: CDR1 WSHSY, CDR2 SAAADI. The CDR3 region is CASWGTYGLDGVSNEKLFF. The sequenced CDR3 bases are TGCGCCAGCTGGGGTACCTACGGACTCGATGGGGTCTCTAATGAAAAA.

This clone was counted many times. Sequencing ends 3 residues short of the CDR3 end; the germline J gene provides the rest. The chain carries TRBV29-1 and TRBJ2-4, with TRBD1 as a possible D gene (6 bases). CDR1 is SQVTM and CDR2 is ANQGSEA in the germline V gene. This CDR3 contains 13 residues. Trimming removed 6 bases from V and 5 bases from J, with 14 bases in between. The covered CDR3 bases are TGCAGCGTCCGCCCAGGGGACGAAAACATT. The encoded protein is CSVRPGDENI. The whole CDR3 reads CSVRPGDENIQYF.